This T cell receptor (beta chain) was obtained from a study of control samples from healthy donors and cancer patients. TCRdb keeps only in-frame clones here, not all; method: immunoSEQ multiplex PCR. The profile shows about 77,000 clones, approximately 92% of them singletons. Deletions cut 3 bases from V and 4 bases from J, with 4 bases between. CDR1 is MDHEN, CDR2 SYDVKM, per germline. The CDR3 is 11 residues long. The clonotype comes from a woman in her sixties in good health. Material for sequencing was blood. The gene calls are TRBV28 and TRBJ2-7; D call uncertain. CDR3 amino acids: CASSFGYEQYF. CDR3 in DNA: TGTGCCAGCAGTTTTGGTTACGAGCAGTACTTC.